Listed here are 11 T cell receptor beta chains from one sample, sequenced in a study of blood T cells in healthy people across ages. A second PCR, run for about 7 to 11 cycles, used a sample-barcoded 5' primer plus a J-beta primer mix. Using its own MiXCR run on the 5' RACE reads, TCRdb lists one record per CDR3 protein. Among more than 600,000 distinct CDR3 sequences listed, roughly 25% were seen once. This same sample was also taken into another study, of T cells of mothers and their children.

Input material: blood. These receptors all come from a boy aged 10-17 years in good health.

This clonotype was detected a few times. The chain uses TRBV4-2 and TRBJ2-5; TRBD2 agrees at 8 bases. The DNA end lines up better with TRBJ2-1; the J call may be wrong. CDR3 length equals 17 residues. Germline CDR1 and CDR2: LGHNA and YNFKEQ. CDR3 in DNA: TGTGCCAGCAGCCAAGATAGCGGCGGGAGGTACTACAATGAGCAGTTCTTC. Protein product: CASSQDSGGRYYNEQFF.

This rearrangement joins TRBV7-2 to TRBJ2-7; 10 bases are shared with TRBD1. The CDR3 has 16 amino acids. V lost 5 bases to trimming and J lost 4 bases; unmatched junction nucleotides: 11. The germline CDR1 and CDR2 sequences are SGHTA and FQGNSA. DNA for the CDR3: TGTGCCAGCAGCGGTTGGGACAGGGGACACGGTTACGAGCAGTACTTC. Translation gives CASSGWDRGHGYEQYF.

The chain is built from TRBV4-1 and TRBJ2-4, with 7 bases that match TRBD1. Trimming took 4 bases from V and 6 from J; bases not matched to a gene: 12. The germline V gene encodes CDR1 MGHRA and CDR2 YSYEKL. The CDR3 loop spans 16 amino acids. CDR3 coding DNA: TGCGCCAGCAGCCCAGGGGACAGCCCTAATCTAAACATTCAGTACTTC. Protein: CASSPGDSPNLNIQYF.

This clonotype showed up just a few times. This rearrangement joins TRBV28 to TRBJ1-1; a weak D match, TRBD1 (6 bases). V lost 3 bases and J 6 bases, leaving 14 bases between the germline ends. The germline V gene encodes CDR1 MDHEN and CDR2 SYDVKM. The CDR3 sequence is 14 residues long. In DNA, the CDR3 is TGTGCCAGCAGTTTGTCAGGGGTAATTGCTGAAGCTTTCTTT. Its protein product is CASSLSGVIAEAFF. Complete variable domain (other parts from reference TRBV28 and TRBJ1-1): DVKVTQSSRYLVKRTGEKVFLECVQDMDHENMFWYRQDPGLGLRLIYFSYDVKMKEKGDIPEGYSVSREKKERFSLILESASTNQTSMYLCASSLSGVIAEAFFGQGTRLTVV.

This clonotype was seen more than once but under ten times. The V and J genes are TRBV6-6 and TRBJ2-7; TRBD1 is a possible D gene (5 bases). This CDR3 is built from 13 residues. The germline CDR1 and CDR2 sequences are MNHNY and SVGAGI (reference sequence). V was trimmed by 4 bases and J by 5 bases, leaving 12 bases between them. The DNA of the CDR3 is TGTGCCAGCAGTTCTCAGGGCAGGCACGAGCAGTACTTC. Protein sequence: CASSSQGRHEQYF.

The rearrangement joins TRBV4-3 to TRBJ2-2; D is possibly TRBD2 (5 bases). The CDR3 covers 17 residues. The V and J ends lost 0 bases and 5 bases respectively, with 16 bases between them. Looked up from germline, CDR1 is LGHNA and CDR2 is YSLEER. CDR3 DNA sequence: TGCGCCAGCAGCCAAGAGTCAGGTTGGGAGAATACCGGGGAGCTGTTTTTT. Amino acids: CASSQESGWENTGELFF.

V and J are TRBV7-6 and TRBJ2-5, with D maybe TRBD1 (6 bases). The better agreement between TRBJ2-7 and the DNA end casts doubt on the J call. CDR3 length equals 12 residues. CDR1 is SGHVS, CDR2 FNYEAQ, per germline. The CDR3 coding sequence is TGTGCCAGCAGCTCACAGGGAAACGAGCAGTACTTC. This translates into CASSSQGNEQYF.

This clonotype was counted between two and nine times. The gene calls are TRBV29-1 and TRBJ1-2; 9 nucleotides align to TRBD1. The germline V gene encodes CDR1 SQVTM and CDR2 ANQGSEA. V lost 7 bases and J lost 2; bases outside the gene matches: 5. The CDR3 extends over 13 amino acids. This chain's CDR3 is CSAQQGANYGYTF. CDR3 DNA: TGCAGCGCGCAACAGGGGGCAAACTATGGCTACACCTTC.

This clonotype was observed once. The CDR3 spells CASSDLLGAYEQYF. CDR3 bases: TGTGCCAGCAGTGACCTGCTTGGGGCCTACGAGCAGTACTTC. The chain carries TRBV2 and TRBJ2-7; no definite D call. With 3 bases removed from V and 2 bases from J, the gap between germline ends came to 11 bases. Germline V gene sequence: CDR1 SNHLY, CDR2 FYNNEI. This CDR3 comprises 14 residues.

Only a few counts were recorded for this clonotype. This rearrangement joins TRBV11-2 to TRBJ2-7, with TRBD2 matching over 8 bases. CDR1 SGHAT and CDR2 FQNNGV come from the germline V gene. CDR3 length: 14 residues. Trimming at V came to 6 bases and at J to 3 bases, leaving 7 bases not matched to a gene. The CDR3 DNA follows: TGTGCCAGCAGTCCCATAGCGGGGCTCTACGAGCAGTACTTC. It is translated as CASSPIAGLYEQYF.

This clonotype was counted a few times. The V gene is TRBV27, the J gene TRBJ2-7, with D uncertain. This CDR3 region has 13 residues. The V and J ends lost 3 bases and 6 bases respectively, with 12 bases between them. The V gene's germline CDR1 is MNHEY and CDR2 SMNVEV (reference sequence). The CDR3 here is CASSLSSLGEQYF. CDR3 bases: TGTGCCAGCAGTTTGAGTAGTCTTGGCGAGCAGTACTTC.